This TCR beta chain was sequenced for a study of T cells in Graves' hyperthyroidism and ophthalmopathy. This CDR3 is 15 amino acids long. V was clipped by 7 bases and J by 6 bases; unmatched bases: 11. Germline V lookup: CDR1 WSHSY, CDR2 SAAADI. This clonotype was counted at least ten times. The blood sample was taken at first hyperthyroidism diagnosis, before any ophthalmopathy symptoms. It was RNA transcripts that yielded the amplified TCR beta CDR3 regions. First-round RT-PCR targeting the TCR CDR3 was performed with the HTBI primer set. MiXCR was run by TCRdb on the multiplex PCR reads, yielding one entry per CDR3 protein. Of 280,000 or so distinct CDR3 sequences listed, less than 30% are singletons.

This clonotype was sampled from a man aged 35-49 years with Graves' hyperthyroidism that later progressed to Graves' ophthalmopathy. This sequence joins TRBV10-2 and TRBJ2-2, with TRBD1 matching 7 bases. Sequencing input: blood. This CDR3 reads CASKVRGRIPGELFF. The CDR3 DNA follows: TGCGCCAGCAAAGTAAGGGGGCGAATTCCCGGGGAGCTGTTTTTT.